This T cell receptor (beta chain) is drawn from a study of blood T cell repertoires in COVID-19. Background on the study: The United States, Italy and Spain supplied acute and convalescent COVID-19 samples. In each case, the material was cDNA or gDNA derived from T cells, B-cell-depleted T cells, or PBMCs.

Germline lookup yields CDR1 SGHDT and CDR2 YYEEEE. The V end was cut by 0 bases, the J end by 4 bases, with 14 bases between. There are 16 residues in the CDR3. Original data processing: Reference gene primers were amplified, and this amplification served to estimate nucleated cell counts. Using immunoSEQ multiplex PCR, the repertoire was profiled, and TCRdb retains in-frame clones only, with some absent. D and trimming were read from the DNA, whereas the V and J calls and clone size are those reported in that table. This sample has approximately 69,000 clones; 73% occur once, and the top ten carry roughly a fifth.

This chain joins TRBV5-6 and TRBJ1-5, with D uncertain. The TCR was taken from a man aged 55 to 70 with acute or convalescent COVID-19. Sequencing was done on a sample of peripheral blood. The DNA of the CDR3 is TGTGCCAGCAGCTTGGCCGGGAGCCTATTAAATCAGCCCCAGCATTTT. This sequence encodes CASSLAGSLLNQPQHF.